Shown below are 12 T cell receptor beta chains from a single sample sequenced in a study of T cell changes during pregnancy in multiple sclerosis. Clones were read by immunoSEQ multiplex PCR, and TCRdb kept only the in-frame ones, dropping some. The table records over 45,000 clones, 80% to 90% of them present only once. The sample in question was peripheral blood, obtained in the first trimester of pregnancy. All receptors come from a female donor with multiple sclerosis, enrolled in a pregnancy study.

This clone was picked up one time. The chain combines TRBV18 with TRBJ1-2; 8 positions agree with TRBD1. CDR1 KGHSH and CDR2 LQKENI come from the germline V gene. Germline trimming cut 6 bases from V and 8 bases from J; bases unmatched to any gene: 8. The CDR3 consists of 13 residues. In nucleotides, the CDR3 is TGTGCCAGCTCTCTACAGGGGGGAGGCGGCTACACCTTC. It codes for CASSLQGGGGYTF.

The chain joins TRBV7-9 to TRBJ2-7, with D maybe TRBD2 (5 bases). This CDR3 comprises 13 residues. Germline loops: CDR1 SEHNR, CDR2 FQNEAQ (reference sequence). Between the trimmed V and J ends, which lost 4 bases and 7 bases, there was a span of 14 bases. CDR3 loop: CASSSRGPLEQYF. As DNA, the CDR3 is TGTGCCAGCAGCTCGCGAGGGCCGTTGGAGCAGTACTTC.

CDR3 coding DNA: TGCAGCGTTGAAAGGCCACTAGGGACAGCGTCCTCTGGAAACACCATATATTTT. Translation gives CSVERPLGTASSGNTIYF. The chain recombines TRBV29-1 with TRBJ1-3; 7 bases are a match to TRBD1. The CDR3 has 18 residues. V lost 2 bases, J lost 0 bases, and 13 bases stayed unmatched. Germline V gene data show CDR1 as SQVTM and CDR2 as ANQGSEA.

The chain couples TRBV11-2 to TRBJ1-2, with D unclear. V was cut by 0 bases and J by 4 bases, with 6 bases left in between. Germline V CDR1 and CDR2: SGHAT, FQNNGV. This CDR3 has 13 residues. The chain's CDR3 is CASSLDKFYGYTF. As DNA, the CDR3 is TGTGCCAGCAGCTTAGACAAATTCTATGGCTACACCTTC.

This chain joins TRBV9 and TRBJ2-2; TRBD2 aligns across 13 bases. V shed 4 bases, J shed 4 bases, and the junction held 4 bases outside the gene matches. The germline gives CDR1 SGDLS, CDR2 YYNGEE. The CDR3 length is 16 residues. The CDR3 bases are TGTGCCAGCAGCCCGGGACTAGCGGGGTTCACCGGGGAGCTGTTTTTT. The encoded protein is CASSPGLAGFTGELFF. The full variable domain, rest sourced from reference TRBV9 and TRBJ2-2, is DSGVTQTPKHLITATGQRVTLRCSPRSGDLSVYWYQQSLDQGLQFLIQYYNGEERAKGNILERFSAQQFPDLHSELNLSSLELGDSALYFCASSPGLAGFTGELFFGEGSRLTVL.

The V gene is TRBV6-5, the J gene TRBJ2-4, with 10 bases aligning to TRBD1. Germline V gene data show CDR1 as MNHEY and CDR2 as SVGAGI. The CDR3 is 16 residues long. J was trimmed by 6 bases and V by 2 bases; bases with no gene match: 7. The DNA for the CDR3 is TGTGCCAGCAGTTACGCGCGACAGGGGGCTGGAAACATTCAGTACTTC. Protein: CASSYARQGAGNIQYF.

This chain connects TRBV5-4 to TRBJ1-1; 8 nucleotides line up with TRBD1. Germline CDR1 SGHNT, CDR2 YYREEE (reference sequence). The CDR3 has 14 residues. After removal of 4 bases from V and 0 bases from J, the junction contained 2 bases not matched to a gene. The CDR3 loop is CASSPDRVNTEAFF. DNA of the CDR3: TGTGCCAGCAGCCCGGACAGGGTGAACACTGAAGCTTTCTTT.

The chain uses TRBV10-2 and TRBJ2-2, with D unresolved. V was pared by 7 bases and J by 1 base, with 7 bases between. CDR1 WSHSY and CDR2 SAAADI come from the germline V gene. This CDR3 spans 13 amino acids. CDR3: CASISGNTGELFF. The DNA for the CDR3 is TGCGCCAGCATATCAGGGAACACCGGGGAGCTGTTTTTT.

This sequence joins TRBV28 and TRBJ1-5; no definite D call. Germline V lookup: CDR1 MDHEN, CDR2 SYDVKM. V lost 2 bases to trimming and J lost 1 base, with 15 bases between them. The CDR3 contains 17 residues. CDR3 loop: CASSLLNRVLSNQPQHF. As DNA, the CDR3 is TGTGCCAGCAGTTTACTTAACCGGGTGCTAAGCAATCAGCCCCAGCATTTT.

The J gene is TRBJ1-5, the V gene TRBV28; tentatively, D is TRBD1 (6 bases). Trimming took 6 bases from V and 5 from J, leaving 8 bases between them. Germline CDR1 MDHEN, CDR2 SYDVKM. The CDR3 runs 12 residues. In nucleotides, the CDR3 is TGTGCCAGCAGCCCAGGGGATCAGCCCCAGCATTTT. It encodes CASSPGDQPQHF. The entire variable domain, with the rest obtained from reference TRBV28 and TRBJ1-5, is as follows: DVKVTQSSRYLVKRTGEKVFLECVQDMDHENMFWYRQDPGLGLRLIYFSYDVKMKEKGDIPEGYSVSREKKERFSLILESASTNQTSMYLCASSPGDQPQHFGDGTRLSIL.

The rearrangement links TRBV28 to TRBJ1-6, with TRBD1 as a possible D gene (6 bases). CDR1 and CDR2 from the germline V gene are MDHEN and SYDVKM. Trimming cost V 4 bases and J 8 bases, with 21 bases left between them. The CDR3 consists of 17 residues. This CDR3 reads CASSSFRGFPSDSPLHF. The CDR3, as DNA: TGTGCCAGCAGTTCCTTCAGGGGATTCCCTTCCGATTCACCCCTCCACTTT.

This chain connects TRBV18 to TRBJ2-5; 7 nucleotides agree with TRBD2. The CDR3 spans 16 residues. The germline gives CDR1 KGHSH, CDR2 LQKENI. V was pared by 6 bases and J by 4 bases, with 14 bases of the junction left unmatched. CDR3 amino acids: CASSPSRSRGGETQYF. In nucleotides, the CDR3 is TGTGCCAGCTCCCCCTCCCGCAGTCGCGGGGGAGAGACCCAGTACTTC.